Sequencing of this TCR beta chain was carried out in a study of STAT5B mutations in CD4+ large granular lymphocyte leukemia (dated 2022 in TCRdb). For the wider study: Among the healthy controls, the CDR3 'QG' motif was associated with a particular HLA allele. The purity of purified fractions was confirmed by flow cytometry on FACSCanto II or FACSVerse to exceed 95% among lymphocytes. TCRbeta repertoires of CD4+ T-cell large granular lymphocyte leukemia patients were compared with those of healthy blood donors. General study outcomes and caveats: The data were not HLA-matched, and the higher clonality in CD4+ T-LGLL than in CD8+ T-LGLL could be due to the relatively small sample size. The main leukemic clonotypes were found to be private to each patient, although around a quarter of the main leukemic clonotypes were detected at low frequency in the non-leukemic repertoires of other patients. TRBV06-family usage was enriched among the top patient clones (8/27) compared with healthy controls (2/35). Compared with healthy CD4+ repertoires, CD4-sorted patient repertoires appeared more clonal, and this difference remained even after the putative leukemic clones were removed.

The immunoSEQ assay at survey resolution was used to sequence TCRbeta rearrangements from genomic DNA. The authors processed their data as follows. In the TCR sequencing data, the lowest productive clonotype frequency that could be detected was 2.59 x 10-5. Only productive TCRbeta rearrangements, defined as complete and in-frame sequences, were included in the analyses. The clonality of each sample was calculated as Simpson clonality in the immunoSEQ Analyzer version 3.0. Clones were categorized by frequency as very rare, small, medium, large (1-20%) or hyperexpanded (>20%). Generation probabilities were estimated with OLGA 1.2.3, V-gene circos plots were made with VDJtools, specificities were looked up in VDJdb, and CDR3 motifs were identified with GLIPH. Not all clones reach the TCRdb copy of this immuneACCESS table, which keeps in-frame sequences only. Checked studies attribute under half of the gap to unresolved V genes and leave the rest unexplained. V and J calls and clone size are copied from that table; D and trimming were computed from the DNA. The sample table records roughly 30,000 clones; about two thirds of these occur just once. The ten largest clones represent 2% of the sample.

Comments on this clone: No antigen is known for it. Base quality data are lacking; no much larger clone is found one base away.

Buffy coats from around 37 blood donors, supplied by the Finnish Red Cross blood service, were used as healthy controls. All TCR-sequenced material derived from peripheral blood: patient blood samples and healthy donor buffy coats. Ficoll-Hypaque gradient centrifugation was used to isolate peripheral blood mononuclear cells. Magnetic purification was used to isolate CD4+ cells from the buffy coats of the healthy controls. The Gentra Puregene Cell and Tissue kit was used for genomic DNA extraction, and quantification was performed on a Qubit 2.0 fluorometer. A distance of 17 bases separates the germline ends of V and J, which lose 3 bases and 7 bases respectively. CDR1 and CDR2, looked up from the germline V gene, are SGDLS and YYNGEE. The CDR3 has 15 amino acids, counting the end cysteine and phenylalanine. Only CDR3 DNA is held: 45 bases, read in frame from base 1.

The sequence was collected from a human donor in good health. The rearranged segments are TRBV9 and TRBJ1-5, with TRBD1 perhaps the D gene, on 5 matching bases. The sequencing input was CD4+ T cells from blood buffy coats. The DNA sequence is given as TGTGCCAGCAGCGCCCAGCCCGGACGGGGCCAGCCCCAGCATTTT. The translation is CASSAQPGRGQPQHF.